This paragraph reports one T cell receptor beta chain. Its antigen is still unknown. CDR1 is SGHAT and CDR2 is FQNNGV in the germline V gene. The CDR3 covers 16 residues. The V gene end was trimmed by 0 bases and the J gene end by 2 bases; junction bases not matched to a gene: 3. This sample is part of a study of cytomegalovirus exposure and HLA in healthy donors. Overall study findings and caveats: Cytomegalovirus-associated TCR beta chains were listed, numbering 164. Reportedly, diagnosis of cytomegalovirus status by the classifier showed high specificity and sensitivity. Further analysis was carried out later, and it showed several of the most significant clusters appearing linked to common viral pathogens.

PCR employed 60 Vbeta and 13 Jbeta primers. The repertoire was sequenced with immunoSEQ multiplex PCR; TCRdb's copy has only in-frame clones and lacks some. The top ten hold 13% of the sample, which has about 82,000 clones, around 85% seen once. The receptor was derived from a human donor in good health. Sequenced material: PBMCs. The chain joins TRBV11-2 to TRBJ2-3, with 9 positions matching TRBD2. The CDR3 here is CASSLEASGTTDTQYF. The CDR3 nucleotides read TGTGCCAGCAGCTTAGAGGCTAGCGGGACCACAGATACGCAGTATTTT.